This T cell receptor beta chain is from a study of OX40 agonist ivuxolimab in advanced cancers. Study-level background: Patients received ivuxolimab, an intravenous treatment, every 2 weeks at 0.01 to 10 mg/kg. Patients assigned to dose escalation were diagnosed with hepatocellular carcinoma, melanoma, renal cell or head and neck cancer.

Sequenced by immunoSEQ multiplex PCR; TCRdb stores in-frame clones only, minus some. The sample has some 90,000 clones, about 90% seen once. The germline CDR1 and CDR2 sequences are LNHDA and SQIVND (reference sequence). The J segment lost 4 bases and the V segment lost 10 bases, leaving 7 bases of the junction unmatched. CDR3 length: 13 amino acids. Sequences were derived from CD4+ or CD8+ T cells sorted from blood, sampled in a trial of the OX40 agonist ivuxolimab. The receptor was derived from an adult with an advanced solid tumor such as melanoma, head and neck, liver or kidney cancer. This chain connects TRBV19 to TRBJ1-1; TRBD1 matches 9 bases. The DNA for the CDR3 is TGTGCCATTCGGGACAGGGCGACCACTGAAGCTTTCTTT. This translates into CAIRDRATTEAFF.